Shown below are 9 T cell receptor beta chains from a single sample sequenced in a study of a mutant IDH1 vaccine in newly diagnosed glioma. The antigens for these receptors are not known. Here immunoSEQ multiplex PCR was the method, and the copy in TCRdb shows in-frame clones only, minus some. Of around 26,000 clones listed, approximately 70% are singletons. Time point given: week 11, during vaccination. Alongside topical imiquimod, each dose of vaccine comprised 300 ug of mutant IDH1 20-mer peptide. The sample consisted of peripheral blood mononuclear cells (PBMCs), taken from a glioma patient whose treatment included an IDH1 peptide vaccine. The receptors were gathered from a man between 18 and 35 years old with glioma. Some clones in this sample may be carry-over from other donors' samples.

CDR3 sequence: CAISESMGGPFTNYGYTF. The CDR3 DNA reads as TGTGCCATCAGTGAGTCGATGGGGGGCCCGTTCACTAACTATGGCTACACCTTC. This chain connects TRBV10-3 to TRBJ1-2; D may be TRBD1 (6 bases). The CDR3 spans 18 residues. Deletions cut 0 bases from V and 0 bases from J, with 17 bases between. Per germline, CDR1 ENHRY and CDR2 SYGVKD.

In this sample, this clone turned up a few times. The chain carries TRBV7-2 and TRBJ2-2; 7 bases line up with TRBD1. CDR1 is SGHTA and CDR2 is FQGNSA in the germline V gene. The CDR3 extends over 16 amino acids. V lost 1 base to trimming and J lost 4 bases; unmatched junction nucleotides: 6. CDR3 residues: CASSLEGQILTGELFF. The CDR3 coding sequence is TGTGCCAGCAGCTTAGAGGGACAGATTCTCACCGGGGAGCTGTTTTTT. The whole variable domain, filled in from reference TRBV7-2 and TRBJ2-2, reads GAGVSQSPSNKVTEKGKDVELRCDPISGHTALYWYRQSLGQGLEFLIYFQGNSAPDKSGLPSDRFSAERTGGSVSTLTIQRTQQEDSAVYLCASSLEGQILTGELFFGEGSRLTVL.

The rearrangement uses TRBV27 and TRBJ2-7; weak D call: TRBD2 (6 bases). Trimming took 6 bases from V and 2 from J, leaving 11 bases between them. Germline V CDR1 and CDR2: MNHEY, SMNVEV (reference sequence). The CDR3 runs to 13 residues. The CDR3 DNA reads as TGTGCCAGCAGGGCGGGGCAGACCTACGAGCAGTACTTC. Encoded protein: CASRAGQTYEQYF.

The CDR3 sequence is CSVVPRGLRNYGYTF. CDR3 nucleotides: TGCAGCGTTGTCCCCAGGGGGCTACGGAACTATGGCTACACCTTC. V and J are TRBV29-1 and TRBJ1-2; the match to TRBD1 covers 8 bases. The CDR3 runs 15 residues. Germline CDR1 reads SQVTM; CDR2 reads ANQGSEA. Trimming cost V 4 bases and J 2 bases; bases outside gene matches: 9.

V is TRBV7-9 and J is TRBJ2-7, with TRBD1 as a possible D gene (7 bases). CDR1 and CDR2 from the germline V gene are SEHNR and FQNEAQ (reference sequence). This CDR3 comprises 15 residues. V lost 5 bases to trimming and J lost 3 bases, with 17 bases between them. CDR3 sequence (DNA): TGTGCCAGCAGCGGACCCAGGGGGGCTGGCTACGAGCAGTACTTC. Protein: CASSGPRGAGYEQYF.

V usage is TRBV5-1 and J usage is TRBJ2-2, with 15 bases fitting TRBD2. With 4 bases clipped from V and 6 bases from J, the junction kept 10 bases outside the gene matches. The germline V gene has CDR1 SGHRS and CDR2 YFSETQ. This CDR3 has 18 residues. The CDR3 DNA follows: TGCGCCAGCAGCCGCGGACTAGCGGGAGGGCCGTCGGCCGGGGAGCTGTTTTTT. Its translation is CASSRGLAGGPSAGELFF. The full variable domain, completed using reference TRBV5-1 and TRBJ2-2, is KAGVTQTPRYLIKTRGQQVTLSCSPISGHRSVSWYQQTPGQGLQFLFEYFSETQRNKGNFPGRFSGRQFSNSRSEMNVSTLELGDSALYLCASSRGLAGGPSAGELFFGEGSRLTVL.

This chain links TRBV7-2 with TRBJ1-4, with D unclear. CDR3 length equals 14 residues. The germline V gene encodes CDR1 SGHTA and CDR2 FQGNSA. The ends were cut back, 2 bases at V and 5 bases at J, with 9 bases in the middle. The CDR3 nucleotides are TGTGCCAGCAGCTTACGGACCTTGAATGAAAAACTGTTTTTT. Its protein is CASSLRTLNEKLFF.

The chain links TRBV5-1 to TRBJ2-1, with 14 nucleotides matching TRBD2. Germline lookup yields CDR1 SGHRS and CDR2 YFSETQ. The CDR3 is 16 amino acids. With 3 bases clipped from V and 9 bases from J, the junction kept 8 bases outside the gene matches. The CDR3, as DNA: TGCGCCAGCAGCTCACTGGGACTAGCGGGAGAAGGTGAGCAGTTCTTC. Translating it yields CASSSLGLAGEGEQFF.

V usage is TRBV29-1 and J usage is TRBJ1-1; TRBD1 aligns across 8 bases. V trimming: 5 bases; J trimming: 6 bases; junction bases outside the gene matches: 5. This CDR3 is 12 amino acids long. Germline lookup yields CDR1 SQVTM and CDR2 ANQGSEA. CDR3 in amino acids: CSVPGQDAEAFF. For the CDR3, the DNA is TGCAGCGTTCCGGGACAGGACGCTGAAGCTTTCTTT.